This TCR beta chain stems from a study of response to subunit inactivated influenza vaccine. TCRdb fed the RT-PCR reads into MiXCR, producing one record per CDR3 protein. The repertoire consists of a few hundred thousand distinct CDR3 sequences, with 14% occurring once and the leading ten covering 11%. The CDR3 spans 15 residues. With 5 bases clipped from V and 10 bases from J, the junction kept 14 bases outside the gene matches. Germline V lookup: CDR1 SGHTA, CDR2 FQGNSA. Study-level findings and limits: Each seasonal influenza vaccination recruits few new T cells, the authors suggested.

This clonotype showed up just a few times. Its antigen remains unidentified. This receptor was identified in a man aged 50 to 59 who received an inactivated influenza vaccine. Sequenced here: PBMCs from blood, sampled approximately 12 days after vaccination. The V and J genes are TRBV7-2 and TRBJ2-3, with TRBD2 matching over 8 bases. This CDR3 is CASSKGGGGPNPQYF. Written as DNA, the CDR3 is TGTGCCAGCAGCAAAGGCGGCGGGGGGCCCAATCCGCAGTATTTT. Full variable domain (missing parts from reference TRBV7-2 and TRBJ2-3): GAGVSQSPSNKVTEKGKDVELRCDPISGHTALYWYRQSLGQGLEFLIYFQGNSAPDKSGLPSDRFSAERTGGSVSTLTIQRTQQEDSAVYLCASSKGGGGPNPQYFGPGTRLTVL.